Described below is a single T cell receptor beta chain sequence and its context. These data are taken from a study of T cell changes during pregnancy in multiple sclerosis. Germline assignment: CDR1 SNHLY and CDR2 FYNNEI. Deletions cut 3 bases from V and 4 bases from J, with 10 bases between. This CDR3 is built from 14 residues. Method: immunoSEQ multiplex PCR; TCRdb's copy keeps in-frame clones and lacks some. The sample has about 38,000 clones; 80% to 95% are singletons. The rearrangement links TRBV2 to TRBJ1-3; the D gene is possibly TRBD1 (5 bases). This specimen was CD8+ T cells from peripheral blood mononuclear cells, taken after pregnancy. The sequence derives from a female donor with multiple sclerosis, enrolled in a pregnancy study. CDR3 amino acids: CASSDRVDGNTIYF. The DNA for the CDR3 is TGTGCCAGCAGTGACAGGGTGGACGGAAACACCATATATTTT.